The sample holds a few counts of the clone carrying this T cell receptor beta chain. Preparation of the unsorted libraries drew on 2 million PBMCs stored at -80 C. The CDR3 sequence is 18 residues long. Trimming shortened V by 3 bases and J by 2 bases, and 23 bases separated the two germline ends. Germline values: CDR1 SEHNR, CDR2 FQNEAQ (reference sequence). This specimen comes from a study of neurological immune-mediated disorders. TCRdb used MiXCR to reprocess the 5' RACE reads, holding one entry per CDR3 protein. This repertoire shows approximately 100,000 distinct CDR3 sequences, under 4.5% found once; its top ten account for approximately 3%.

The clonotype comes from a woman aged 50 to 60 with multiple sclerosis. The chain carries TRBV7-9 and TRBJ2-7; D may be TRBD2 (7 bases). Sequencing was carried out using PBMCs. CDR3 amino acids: CASSFGANWAGGPYEQYF. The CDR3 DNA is TGTGCCAGCAGCTTCGGGGCCAACTGGGCCGGGGGGCCCTACGAGCAGTACTTC.